This TCR beta chain emerged from a study of T-cell memory formation after mild COVID-19. TCRdb re-derived calls from the 5' RACE reads in MiXCR, one entry per CDR3 protein. The table includes more than 450,000 distinct CDR3 sequences, 18% detected once. The germline V gene has CDR1 MGHRA and CDR2 YSYEKL. The ends were cut back, 4 bases at V and 6 bases at J, with 13 bases in the middle. CDR3 length: 13 residues. The chain employs TRBV4-1 and TRBJ2-7; possible D gene TRBD2, 5 bases. The source is an adult woman who had mild COVID-19 (a few samples of this study predate the infection). Cell type and time point are not known. What was sequenced was PBMCs or a T cell subset sorted from them (not recorded which). The CDR3: CASSRENLREQYF. CDR3 DNA: TGCGCCAGCAGCCGGGAGAACCTACGCGAGCAGTACTTC.